The rows below give T cell receptor beta chains drawn from one sample of a study of early T cells in non-severe SARS-CoV-2 infection. TCRdb called the 5' RACE reads again in MiXCR, with one record for every CDR3 protein. In the table there are 90,000 to 120,000 distinct CDR3 sequences, 8.5% to 14% of which are singletons. Source material: whole blood. The receptors were sampled from an adult who was a healthcare worker with PCR-confirmed SARS-CoV-2 infection or an uninfected control (not recorded which). CDR3s include the opening cysteine and the closing phenylalanine or tryptophan. The order of the fields is V gene, D gene, clone size, J gene, CDR3 protein, CDR3 DNA. A D gene is named only where the DNA matches it firmly. The size entry is marked missing in some rows and otherwise reads once, few, many or a size class.

v_call: TRBV6-1
d_call: .
clone_size: many
j_call: TRBJ1-1
cdr3_aa: CASRALGAPNTEAFF
cdr3_nt: TGTGCCAGCAGGGCTCTAGGGGCCCCGAACACTGAAGCTTTCTTT

v_call: TRBV12-3/TRBV12-4
d_call: TRBD2
clone_size: .
j_call: TRBJ2-7
cdr3_aa: CASSLLASGRTTYEQYF
cdr3_nt: TGTGCCAGCAGTTTATTGGCTAGCGGGAGGACGACCTACGAGCAGTACTTC

v_call: TRBV12-3/TRBV12-4
d_call: .
clone_size: .
j_call: TRBJ2-1
cdr3_aa: CASSSPGGRQAF
cdr3_nt: TGTGCCAGCAGTTCCCCCGGGGGGCGGCAGGCGTTC

v_call: TRBV11-2
d_call: .
clone_size: few
j_call: TRBJ1-4
cdr3_aa: CASSLRGFEKLFF
cdr3_nt: TGTGCCAGCAGCCTGCGGGGCTTCGAAAAACTGTTTTTT

v_call: TRBV6-5
d_call: .
clone_size: many
j_call: TRBJ2-7
cdr3_aa: CASSYRQEQYF
cdr3_nt: TGTGCCTCCAGTTACAGGCAGGAGCAGTACTTC

v_call: TRBV20-1
d_call: .
clone_size: few
j_call: TRBJ2-3
cdr3_aa: CSACRDANTDTQYF
cdr3_nt: TGCAGTGCTTGCCGGGACGCGAACACAGATACGCAGTATTTT

v_call: TRBV20-1
d_call: TRBD2
clone_size: .
j_call: TRBJ2-7
cdr3_aa: CSANRGRSYEQYF
cdr3_nt: TGCAGTGCTAATCGCGGGAGATCCTACGAGCAGTACTTC

v_call: TRBV12-3/TRBV12-4
d_call: TRBD2
clone_size: medium-sized
j_call: TRBJ2-4
cdr3_aa: CASSLLAGVGHIQYF
cdr3_nt: TGTGCCAGCAGTTTACTAGCGGGAGTGGGGCACATTCAGTACTTC

v_call: TRBV5-1
d_call: .
clone_size: few
j_call: TRBJ2-1
cdr3_aa: CASSLGGISYNEQFF
cdr3_nt: TGCGCCAGCAGCTTGGGGGGGATCTCCTACAATGAGCAGTTCTTC

v_call: TRBV7-7
d_call: .
clone_size: few
j_call: TRBJ2-1
cdr3_aa: CASSLHQQGHEQFF
cdr3_nt: TGTGCCAGCAGCTTACACCAACAGGGCCATGAGCAGTTCTTC

v_call: TRBV21-1
d_call: .
clone_size: many
j_call: TRBJ1-5
cdr3_aa: CASRTGGEVQPQHF
cdr3_nt: TGTGCCAGCAGGACGGGCGGGGAGGTCCAGCCCCAGCATTTT

v_call: TRBV29-1
d_call: .
clone_size: few
j_call: TRBJ1-1
cdr3_aa: CSVDRAVYEAFF
cdr3_nt: TGCAGCGTTGACAGGGCGGTATATGAAGCTTTCTTT

v_call: TRBV4-2
d_call: .
clone_size: .
j_call: TRBJ2-3
cdr3_aa: CASSQSGGRASTDTQYF
cdr3_nt: TGTGCCAGCAGCCAATCTGGAGGGCGGGCTAGCACAGATACGCAGTATTTT

v_call: TRBV4-1
d_call: .
clone_size: .
j_call: TRBJ2-7
cdr3_aa: CASSQSYGPYEQYF
cdr3_nt: TGCGCCAGCAGCCAAAGTTACGGACCCTACGAGCAGTACTTC

v_call: TRBV5-1
d_call: TRBD1
clone_size: many
j_call: TRBJ2-7
cdr3_aa: CASSLWARTGLSYEQYF
cdr3_nt: TGCGCCAGCAGCTTATGGGCTAGGACAGGACTTTCCTACGAGCAGTACTTC

v_call: TRBV6-5
d_call: .
clone_size: many
j_call: TRBJ2-7
cdr3_aa: CASRSGGESYEQYF
cdr3_nt: TGTGCCAGCAGGAGCGGCGGCGAGTCCTACGAGCAGTACTTC

v_call: TRBV2
d_call: .
clone_size: few
j_call: TRBJ2-1
cdr3_aa: CASGPVDNEQFF
cdr3_nt: TGTGCCAGCGGTCCGGTGGACAATGAGCAGTTCTTC

v_call: TRBV20-1
d_call: TRBD2
clone_size: many
j_call: TRBJ2-3
cdr3_aa: CSALTSGYDTQYF
cdr3_nt: TGCAGTGCTCTGACTAGCGGGTACGATACGCAGTATTTT

v_call: TRBV5-6
d_call: .
clone_size: many
j_call: TRBJ2-3
cdr3_aa: CASSSVLGGTDTQYF
cdr3_nt: TGTGCCAGCAGCTCTGTCCTGGGTGGCACAGATACGCAGTATTTT

v_call: TRBV19
d_call: TRBD2
clone_size: many
j_call: TRBJ2-1
cdr3_aa: CASSSWTSGRISNEQFF
cdr3_nt: TGTGCCAGTAGTTCCTGGACTAGCGGGAGGATCTCCAATGAGCAGTTCTTC

v_call: TRBV24-1
d_call: .
clone_size: .
j_call: TRBJ2-1
cdr3_aa: CATSEMGEQFF
cdr3_nt: TGTGCCACCAGTGAGATGGGCGAGCAGTTCTTC

v_call: TRBV20-1
d_call: TRBD1
clone_size: many
j_call: TRBJ2-4
cdr3_aa: CSAARTGGIDIQYF
cdr3_nt: TGCAGTGCTGCGCGGACAGGGGGCATAGACATTCAGTACTTC

v_call: TRBV12-3/TRBV12-4
d_call: TRBD2
clone_size: many
j_call: TRBJ2-7
cdr3_aa: CASSLAEYEQYF
cdr3_nt: TGTGCCAGCAGCCTAGCGGAATACGAGCAGTACTTC

v_call: TRBV5-5
d_call: .
clone_size: many
j_call: TRBJ2-5
cdr3_aa: CASSLDFVSRRETQYF
cdr3_nt: TGTGCCAGCAGCTTGGATTTTGTAAGCCGACGGGAGACCCAGTACTTC

v_call: TRBV14
d_call: TRBD1
clone_size: few
j_call: TRBJ1-6
cdr3_aa: CASSRSTGERNSPLHF
cdr3_nt: TGTGCCAGCAGCCGCTCGACAGGGGAAAGGAATTCACCCCTCCACTTT

v_call: TRBV20-1
d_call: .
clone_size: .
j_call: TRBJ1-5
cdr3_aa: CSARSGNQPQHF
cdr3_nt: TGCAGTGCTAGATCCGGGAATCAGCCCCAGCATTTT

v_call: TRBV7-3
d_call: .
clone_size: .
j_call: TRBJ2-3
cdr3_aa: CASSFMGSSTDTQYF
cdr3_nt: TGTGCCAGCAGCTTTATGGGTAGTAGCACAGATACGCAGTATTTT

v_call: TRBV3-1
d_call: .
clone_size: .
j_call: TRBJ2-1
cdr3_aa: CASSQAGYEQFF
cdr3_nt: TGTGCCAGCAGCCAGGCAGGCTATGAGCAGTTCTTC

v_call: TRBV11-2
d_call: .
clone_size: many
j_call: TRBJ2-4
cdr3_aa: CASSPIQGQNIQYF
cdr3_nt: TGTGCCAGCAGCCCTATACAGGGTCAAAACATTCAGTACTTC

v_call: TRBV10-2
d_call: .
clone_size: .
j_call: TRBJ1-2
cdr3_aa: CASSETGAGSIYGYTF
cdr3_nt: TGCGCCAGCAGTGAAACCGGTGCAGGGAGTATTTATGGCTACACCTTC

v_call: TRBV30
d_call: .
clone_size: few
j_call: TRBJ1-2
cdr3_aa: CAWGNGGAGGYTF
cdr3_nt: TGTGCCTGGGGGAATGGAGGGGCTGGTGGCTACACCTTC

v_call: TRBV20-1
d_call: .
clone_size: .
j_call: TRBJ2-7
cdr3_aa: CSATPLDRPYEQYF
cdr3_nt: TGCAGTGCCACACCTTTGGACAGACCCTACGAGCAGTACTTC

v_call: TRBV28
d_call: TRBD1
clone_size: many
j_call: TRBJ1-6
cdr3_aa: CASSAGTGFSPLHF
cdr3_nt: TGTGCCAGCAGTGCCGGGACAGGGTTTTCACCCCTCCACTTT

v_call: TRBV5-1
d_call: .
clone_size: few
j_call: TRBJ2-5
cdr3_aa: CASSLAGFEETQYF
cdr3_nt: TGCGCCAGCAGCTTGGCCGGTTTCGAAGAGACCCAGTACTTC

v_call: TRBV7-8
d_call: .
clone_size: few
j_call: TRBJ2-1
cdr3_aa: CASRDGLNNEQFF
cdr3_nt: TGTGCCAGCAGGGATGGACTTAACAATGAGCAGTTCTTC

v_call: TRBV28
d_call: TRBD2
clone_size: .
j_call: TRBJ2-7
cdr3_aa: CASRFEGGPYEQYF
cdr3_nt: TGTGCCAGCCGGTTTGAGGGAGGGCCGTACGAGCAGTACTTC

v_call: TRBV7-9
d_call: .
clone_size: few
j_call: TRBJ2-7
cdr3_aa: CASSPLPSEQYF
cdr3_nt: TGTGCCAGCAGCCCTTTACCAAGCGAGCAGTACTTC

v_call: TRBV20-1
d_call: TRBD2
clone_size: .
j_call: TRBJ2-1
cdr3_aa: CSARDPGTSGNEQFF
cdr3_nt: TGCAGTGCTAGAGATCCCGGGACTAGCGGGAATGAGCAGTTCTTC

v_call: TRBV9
d_call: .
clone_size: many
j_call: TRBJ2-3
cdr3_aa: CASSVGVRVTDTQYF
cdr3_nt: TGTGCCAGCAGCGTAGGCGTAAGGGTCACAGATACGCAGTATTTT